This TCR beta chain was found in a study of blood T cell repertoires in COVID-19. Measured with immunoSEQ multiplex PCR; TCRdb has only the in-frame clones, and not every one. The data show 250,000 to 350,000 clones, with around 85% seen just once and 1.4% to 1.5% held by the top ten. Patients in Seattle were enrolled during active infection, then followed longitudinally. Germline values: CDR1 MDHEN, CDR2 SYDVKM. The ends were cut back, 7 bases at V and 2 bases at J, with 11 bases in the middle. The CDR3 length is 13 residues. The sample was peripheral blood. The sequence was obtained from a human donor with COVID-19, enrolled during active disease. The donor label of this sample is uncertain. The chain joins TRBV28 to TRBJ2-5; D is undetermined. CDR3 in amino acids: CASNEWAQETQYF. The CDR3 DNA is TGTGCCAGCAATGAGTGGGCTCAAGAGACCCAGTACTTC.